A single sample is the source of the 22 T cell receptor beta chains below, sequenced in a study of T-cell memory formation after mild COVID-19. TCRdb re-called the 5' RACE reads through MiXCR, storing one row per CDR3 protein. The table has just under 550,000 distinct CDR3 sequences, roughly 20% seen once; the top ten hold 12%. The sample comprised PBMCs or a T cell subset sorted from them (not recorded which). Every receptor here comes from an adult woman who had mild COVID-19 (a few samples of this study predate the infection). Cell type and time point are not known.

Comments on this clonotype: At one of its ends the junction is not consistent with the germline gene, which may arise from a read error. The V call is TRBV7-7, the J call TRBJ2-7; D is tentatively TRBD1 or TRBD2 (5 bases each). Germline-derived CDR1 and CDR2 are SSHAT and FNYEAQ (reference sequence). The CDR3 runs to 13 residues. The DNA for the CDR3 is TGTGCTAGCAGCCCGGGACCCGAAAACGAGCAGTACTTC. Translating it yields CASSPGPENEQYF.

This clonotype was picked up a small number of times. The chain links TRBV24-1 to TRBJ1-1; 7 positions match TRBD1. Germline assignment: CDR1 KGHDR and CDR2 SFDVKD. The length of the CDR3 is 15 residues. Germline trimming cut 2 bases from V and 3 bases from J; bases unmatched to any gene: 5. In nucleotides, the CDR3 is TGTGCCACCAGTGATTCAAGGGGGCCGGACACTGAAGCTTTCTTT. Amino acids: CATSDSRGPDTEAFF.

The CDR3, as DNA: TGTGCCAGCAGCGAAACCGGGACTCCCTACAATGAGCAGTTCTTC. Its translation is CASSETGTPYNEQFF. The V gene is TRBV9, the J gene TRBJ2-1, with D possibly being TRBD2 (6 bases). The CDR3 is 15 residues long. Trimming took 3 bases from V and 2 from J, leaving 12 bases between them. Per the germline V gene, CDR1 is SGDLS and CDR2 is YYNGEE.

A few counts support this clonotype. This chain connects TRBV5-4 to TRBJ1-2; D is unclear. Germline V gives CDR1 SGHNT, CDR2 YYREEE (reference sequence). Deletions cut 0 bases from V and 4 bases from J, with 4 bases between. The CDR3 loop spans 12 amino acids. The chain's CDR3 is CASSLEAYGYTF. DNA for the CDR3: TGTGCCAGCAGCTTGGAGGCCTATGGCTACACCTTC.

The CDR3 region is CASSLGVSVIPSTDTQYF. The CDR3 region has the DNA TGTGCCAGCAGCTTGGGGGTTAGCGTAATCCCTAGCACAGATACGCAGTATTTT. The gene calls are TRBV5-4 and TRBJ2-3, with D tentatively TRBD2 (5 bases). The germline gives CDR1 SGHNT, CDR2 YYREEE (reference sequence). The CDR3 is 18 residues long. The V end was cut by 0 bases, the J end by 0 bases, with 17 bases between. Supplemented by reference TRBV5-4 and TRBJ2-3, the full variable domain reads ETGVTQSPTHLIKTRGQQVTLRCSSQSGHNTVSWYQQALGQGPQFIFQYYREEENGRGNFPPRFSGLQFPNYSSELNVNALELDDSALYLCASSLGVSVIPSTDTQYFGPGTRLTVL.

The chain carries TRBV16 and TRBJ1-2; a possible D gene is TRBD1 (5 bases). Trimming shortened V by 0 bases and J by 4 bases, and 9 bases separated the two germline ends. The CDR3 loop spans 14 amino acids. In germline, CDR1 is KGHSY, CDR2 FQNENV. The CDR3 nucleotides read TGTGCCAGCAGCCAATCTGGGGCTGGCTATGGCTACACCTTC. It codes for CASSQSGAGYGYTF.

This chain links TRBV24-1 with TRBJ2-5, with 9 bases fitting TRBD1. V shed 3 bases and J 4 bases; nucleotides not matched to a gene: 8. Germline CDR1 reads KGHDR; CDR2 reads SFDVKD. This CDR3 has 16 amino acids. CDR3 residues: CATSDHRDRDGETQYF. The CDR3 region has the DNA TGTGCCACCAGTGATCATCGGGACAGGGATGGAGAGACCCAGTACTTC.

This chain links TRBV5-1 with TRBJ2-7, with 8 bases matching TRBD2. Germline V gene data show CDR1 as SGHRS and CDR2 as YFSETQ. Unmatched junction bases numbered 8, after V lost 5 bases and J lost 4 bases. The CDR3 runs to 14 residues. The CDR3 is CASRPPGTRYEQYF. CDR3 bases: TGCGCCAGCAGACCGCCCGGGACTAGGTACGAGCAGTACTTC.

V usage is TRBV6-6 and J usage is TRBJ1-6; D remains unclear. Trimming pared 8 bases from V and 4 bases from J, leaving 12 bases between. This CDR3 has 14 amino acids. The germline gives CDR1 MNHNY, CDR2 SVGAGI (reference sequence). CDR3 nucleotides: TGTGCCAGCGTAAAGACTGATTATAATTCACCCCTCCACTTT. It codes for CASVKTDYNSPLHF.

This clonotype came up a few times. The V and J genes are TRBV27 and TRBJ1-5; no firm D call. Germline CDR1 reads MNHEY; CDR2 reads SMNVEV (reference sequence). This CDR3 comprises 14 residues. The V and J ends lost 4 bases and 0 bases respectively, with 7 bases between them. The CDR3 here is CASSSLHSNQPQHF. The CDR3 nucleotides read TGTGCCAGCAGTTCCTTGCATAGCAATCAGCCCCAGCATTTT.

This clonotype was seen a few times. CDR3 DNA sequence: TGTGCCAGCAGTGCATCTTTCGTAAGGATCCAAAACACTGAAGCTTTCTTT. It codes for CASSASFVRIQNTEAFF. This chain connects TRBV6-1 to TRBJ1-1, with D hard to call. Trimming left V 4 bases short and J 2 bases short, with 20 bases between. The CDR3 consists of 17 residues. Germline V CDR1 and CDR2: MNHNS, SASEGT.

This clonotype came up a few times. This chain's CDR3 is CASSYRGGRFF. The CDR3 DNA follows: TGTGCCAGCAGCTACAGGGGGGGTCGGTTCTTC. The genes are TRBV11-2 and TRBJ2-1; D possibly corresponds to TRBD1 (8 bases). Germline V gives CDR1 SGHAT, CDR2 FQNNGV. Deletions cut 4 bases from V and 15 bases from J, with 13 bases between. This CDR3 has 11 residues.

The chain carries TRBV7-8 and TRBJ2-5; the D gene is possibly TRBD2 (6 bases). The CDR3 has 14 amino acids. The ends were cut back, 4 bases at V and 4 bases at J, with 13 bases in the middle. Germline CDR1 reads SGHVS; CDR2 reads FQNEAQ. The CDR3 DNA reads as TGTGCCAGCAGCTCCCGGACTAAGAGAGAGACCCAGTACTTC. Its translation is CASSSRTKRETQYF.

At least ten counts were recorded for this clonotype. The CDR3 coding sequence is TGTGCCAGCAGTTTCTCTGACAGGGTCCAGTATTTT. Residues: CASSFSDRVQYF. V is TRBV12-3 or TRBV12-4 and J is TRBJ2-3; 7 positions match TRBD1. There are 12 residues in the CDR3. V shed 3 bases and J 12 bases; nucleotides not matched to a gene: 6.

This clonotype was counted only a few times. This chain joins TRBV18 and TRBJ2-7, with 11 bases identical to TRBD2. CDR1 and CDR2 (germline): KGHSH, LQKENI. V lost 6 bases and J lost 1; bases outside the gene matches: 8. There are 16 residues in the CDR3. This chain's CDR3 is CASSTPGTSGSYEQYF. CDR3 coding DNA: TGTGCCAGCTCTACCCCCGGGACTAGCGGTTCCTACGAGCAGTACTTC.

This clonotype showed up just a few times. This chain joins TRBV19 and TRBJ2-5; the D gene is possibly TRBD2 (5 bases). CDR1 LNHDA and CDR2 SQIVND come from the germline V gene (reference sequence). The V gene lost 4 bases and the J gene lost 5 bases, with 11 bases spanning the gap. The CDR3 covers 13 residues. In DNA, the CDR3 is TGTGCCAGTAGTACGAGGGATGGGGAGACCCAGTACTTC. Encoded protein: CASSTRDGETQYF.

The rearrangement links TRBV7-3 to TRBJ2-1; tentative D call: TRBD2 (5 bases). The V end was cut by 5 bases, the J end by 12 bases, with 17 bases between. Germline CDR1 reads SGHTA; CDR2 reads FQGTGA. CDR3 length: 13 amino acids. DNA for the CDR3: TGTGCCAGCAGCCTGTCCCAAGCGGACTGGCAGTTCTTC. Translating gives CASSLSQADWQFF.

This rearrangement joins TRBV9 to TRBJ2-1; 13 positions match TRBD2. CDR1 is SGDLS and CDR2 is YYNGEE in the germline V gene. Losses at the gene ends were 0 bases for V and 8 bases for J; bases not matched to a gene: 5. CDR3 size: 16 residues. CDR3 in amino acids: CASSVGTSGSSDEQFF. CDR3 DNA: TGTGCCAGCAGCGTAGGGACTAGCGGGAGTTCGGATGAGCAGTTCTTC. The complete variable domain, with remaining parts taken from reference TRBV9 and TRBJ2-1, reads DSGVTQTPKHLITATGQRVTLRCSPRSGDLSVYWYQQSLDQGLQFLIQYYNGEERAKGNILERFSAQQFPDLHSELNLSSLELGDSALYFCASSVGTSGSSDEQFFGPGTRLTVL.

CDR3 in amino acids: CASSSTSGRTRDTQYF. CDR3 nucleotides: TGTGCCAGTAGTTCCACTAGCGGGAGAACGCGAGATACGCAGTATTTT. This sequence joins TRBV19 and TRBJ2-3; 11 bases line up with TRBD2. The V gene's germline CDR1 is LNHDA and CDR2 SQIVND (reference sequence). The trim removed 5 bases at V and 5 bases at J, leaving 9 bases unmatched. The CDR3 consists of 16 residues.

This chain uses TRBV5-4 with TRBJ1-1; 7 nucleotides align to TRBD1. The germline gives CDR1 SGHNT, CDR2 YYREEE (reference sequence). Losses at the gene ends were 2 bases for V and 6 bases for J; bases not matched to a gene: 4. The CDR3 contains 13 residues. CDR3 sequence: CASSLQGLAEAFF. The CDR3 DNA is TGTGCCAGCAGCTTACAGGGGTTAGCTGAAGCTTTCTTT.

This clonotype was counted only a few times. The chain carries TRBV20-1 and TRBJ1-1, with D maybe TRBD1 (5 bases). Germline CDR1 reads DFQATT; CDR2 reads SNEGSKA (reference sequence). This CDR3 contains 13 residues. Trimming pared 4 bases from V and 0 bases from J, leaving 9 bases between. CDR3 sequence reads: CSAIRGLNTEAFF. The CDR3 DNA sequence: TGCAGTGCTATCCGGGGCTTGAACACTGAAGCTTTCTTT.

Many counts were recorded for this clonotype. The CDR3 here is CASRKDGSLDTQYF. DNA of the CDR3: TGCGCCAGCAGAAAGGACGGGAGCTTGGATACGCAGTATTTT. The chain recombines TRBV5-1 with TRBJ2-3; D is perhaps TRBD2 (6 bases). Germline CDR1 reads SGHRS; CDR2 reads YFSETQ. Trimming shortened V by 5 bases and J by 6 bases, and 16 bases separated the two germline ends. This CDR3 spans 14 amino acids.